Listed below are T cell receptor beta chains from one sample, sequenced in a study of T cell responses to AZD1222 COVID-19 vaccine. TCRdb keeps only in-frame clones here, not all; method: immunoSEQ multiplex PCR. The sample carries about 120,000 clones, around nine tenths recorded once. The sample was peripheral blood, taken on day 0 of AZD1222 vaccination. These TCRs come from an adult in good health. Both conserved end residues are part of each CDR3. Fields, in order: J gene, clone size, D gene, V gene, CDR3 DNA, CDR3 protein. The D gene is left open where the match is weak. Clone size appears in some rows only: once, few, many, or a class for an expanded clone.

j_call: TRBJ2-7; clone_size: NA; d_call: TRBD2; v_call: TRBV7-8; cdr3_nt: TGTGCCAGCAGCTTAGAAACCGGACTAGCGGGAGTTAGGTCCTACGAGCAGTACTTC; cdr3_aa: CASSLETGLAGVRSYEQYF
j_call: TRBJ2-1; clone_size: NA; d_call: NA; v_call: TRBV2; cdr3_nt: TGTGCCAGCAGCCCGGACCTTATCAATGAGCAGTTCTTC; cdr3_aa: CASSPDLINEQFF
j_call: TRBJ2-5; clone_size: NA; d_call: TRBD2; v_call: TRBV7-9; cdr3_nt: TGTGCCAGCAGTATTAGCGGGGCGGATGTAGAGACCCAGTACTTC; cdr3_aa: CASSISGADVETQYF
j_call: TRBJ1-2; clone_size: NA; d_call: TRBD1; v_call: TRBV19; cdr3_nt: TGTGCCAGTAGTAAGGACAGGGGGAACTATGGCTACACCTTC; cdr3_aa: CASSKDRGNYGYTF
j_call: TRBJ2-7; clone_size: NA; d_call: NA; v_call: TRBV28; cdr3_nt: TGTGCCAGCAGCCCCGACTACAAAAAGCAGTACTTC; cdr3_aa: CASSPDYKKQYF
j_call: TRBJ1-4; clone_size: NA; d_call: TRBD1; v_call: TRBV28; cdr3_nt: TGTGCCAGCAGTCCCTGGACAGGAACAACTAATGAAAAACTGTTTTTT; cdr3_aa: CASSPWTGTTNEKLFF
j_call: TRBJ1-2; clone_size: NA; d_call: TRBD1; v_call: TRBV28; cdr3_nt: TGTGCCAGCGAGACAGGGGGGTTCGGCTACACCTTC; cdr3_aa: CASETGGFGYTF
j_call: TRBJ2-3; clone_size: NA; d_call: TRBD1; v_call: TRBV19; cdr3_nt: TGTGCCAGTCTGGGACAGAACACAGATACGCAGTATTTT; cdr3_aa: CASLGQNTDTQYF
j_call: TRBJ2-7; clone_size: NA; d_call: NA; v_call: TRBV12-3/TRBV12-4; cdr3_nt: TGTGCCAGCAGTTTTCGGGACACGGGGGAGCAGTACTTC; cdr3_aa: CASSFRDTGEQYF
j_call: TRBJ1-2; clone_size: NA; d_call: NA; v_call: TRBV6-5; cdr3_nt: TGTGCCAGCGGGGAGTCAGGGCCCTATGGCTACACCTTC; cdr3_aa: CASGESGPYGYTF
j_call: TRBJ1-1; clone_size: NA; d_call: NA; v_call: TRBV19; cdr3_nt: TGTGCCAGTGCCAAGGGAGTATTGATGAACACTGAAGCTTTCTTT; cdr3_aa: CASAKGVLMNTEAFF
j_call: TRBJ1-4; clone_size: NA; d_call: NA; v_call: TRBV9; cdr3_nt: TGTGCCAGCAGCGAGGGTGACAGTTACGGAAAACTGTTTTTT; cdr3_aa: CASSEGDSYGKLFF
j_call: TRBJ2-5; clone_size: NA; d_call: TRBD2; v_call: TRBV27; cdr3_nt: TGTGCCAGCAGTCCTCGACAGGGAACTAGCGGGAGCTCCGGGTACTTC; cdr3_aa: CASSPRQGTSGSSGYF
j_call: TRBJ2-7; clone_size: NA; d_call: NA; v_call: TRBV29-1; cdr3_nt: TGCAGCGCCACATCCCGACAGGAGACCTACGAGCAGTACTTC; cdr3_aa: CSATSRQETYEQYF
j_call: TRBJ2-1; clone_size: once; d_call: TRBD2; v_call: TRBV29-1; cdr3_nt: TGCAGCGTTGAAGGAGGGCGGGAGAAGTACAATGAGCAGTTCTTC; cdr3_aa: CSVEGGREKYNEQFF
j_call: TRBJ1-1; clone_size: NA; d_call: NA; v_call: TRBV29-1; cdr3_nt: TGCAGCTTAAGGCGGGGCTGGGAAGCTTTCTTT; cdr3_aa: CSLRRGWEAFF
j_call: TRBJ1-6; clone_size: NA; d_call: NA; v_call: TRBV6-6; cdr3_nt: TGTGCCAGCAGTTACGAAGGGGCTAGAGGTTCACCCCTCCACTTT; cdr3_aa: CASSYEGARGSPLHF
j_call: TRBJ1-1; clone_size: NA; d_call: TRBD1; v_call: TRBV24-1; cdr3_nt: TGTGCCACCAGTGATACAGGACAGGCGGCCGGCACTGAAGCTTTCTTT; cdr3_aa: CATSDTGQAAGTEAFF
j_call: TRBJ2-2; clone_size: NA; d_call: NA; v_call: TRBV11-2; cdr3_nt: TGTGCCAGCAGCTTAGAAGCCGGGGAGCTGTTTTTT; cdr3_aa: CASSLEAGELFF
j_call: TRBJ2-1; clone_size: NA; d_call: NA; v_call: TRBV2; cdr3_nt: TGTGCCAGCACTCAAACATCATACAATGAGCAGTTCTTC; cdr3_aa: CASTQTSYNEQFF
j_call: TRBJ1-4; clone_size: NA; d_call: NA; v_call: TRBV28; cdr3_nt: TGTGCCAGCAATCCGGGACACAAACTCGCAACTAATGAAAAACTGTTTTTT; cdr3_aa: CASNPGHKLATNEKLFF
j_call: TRBJ2-2; clone_size: NA; d_call: NA; v_call: TRBV28; cdr3_nt: TGTGCCAGCAGTTTCGGTCTAACCGGGACCGGGGAGCTGTTTTTT; cdr3_aa: CASSFGLTGTGELFF
j_call: TRBJ1-1; clone_size: NA; d_call: NA; v_call: TRBV6-2/TRBV6-3; cdr3_nt: TGTGCCAGCAGTTATTCACTGAACACTGAAGCTTTCTTT; cdr3_aa: CASSYSLNTEAFF
j_call: TRBJ2-3; clone_size: NA; d_call: NA; v_call: TRBV5-1; cdr3_nt: TGCGCCAGCAGCTTAATGGGTGATACGCAGTATTTT; cdr3_aa: CASSLMGDTQYF
j_call: TRBJ2-3; clone_size: NA; d_call: NA; v_call: TRBV2; cdr3_nt: TGTGCCAGCAGTGTGGGAGGAGCAACGCAGTATTTT; cdr3_aa: CASSVGGATQYF
j_call: TRBJ1-1; clone_size: once; d_call: NA; v_call: TRBV28; cdr3_nt: TGTGCCAGCAGCATGGGAGGAAGTCCGCTGAACACTGAAGCTTTCTTT; cdr3_aa: CASSMGGSPLNTEAFF
j_call: TRBJ2-7; clone_size: NA; d_call: NA; v_call: TRBV29-1; cdr3_nt: TGCAGCGTTGAACTAGCATCGGGCGAGCAGTACTTC; cdr3_aa: CSVELASGEQYF
j_call: TRBJ1-5; clone_size: few; d_call: TRBD1; v_call: TRBV27; cdr3_nt: TGTGCCAGCAGTTCAATAACCGGGACAGGCCCCGTTCAGCCCCAGCATTTT; cdr3_aa: CASSSITGTGPVQPQHF
j_call: TRBJ2-1; clone_size: NA; d_call: NA; v_call: TRBV18; cdr3_nt: TGTGCCAGCTCACCACCCGACCGGGGCCCTACCAATGAGCAGTTCTTC; cdr3_aa: CASSPPDRGPTNEQFF
j_call: TRBJ1-5; clone_size: NA; d_call: NA; v_call: TRBV2; cdr3_nt: TGTGCCAGCAGTAGAACAGCTTATAGCAATCAGCCCCAGCATTTT; cdr3_aa: CASSRTAYSNQPQHF
j_call: TRBJ2-7; clone_size: NA; d_call: TRBD1; v_call: TRBV27; cdr3_nt: TGTGCCAGCAGTTATAAGGGACAGGGGTCCTACGAGCAGTACTTC; cdr3_aa: CASSYKGQGSYEQYF
j_call: TRBJ2-7; clone_size: NA; d_call: NA; v_call: TRBV19; cdr3_nt: TGTGCCAGTAGCCTCAACGACTACGAGCAGTACTTC; cdr3_aa: CASSLNDYEQYF
j_call: TRBJ1-1; clone_size: NA; d_call: TRBD1; v_call: TRBV18; cdr3_nt: TGTGCCAGCTCACCCCGGACAGGGGAGAACACTGAAGCTTTCTTT; cdr3_aa: CASSPRTGENTEAFF
j_call: TRBJ2-3; clone_size: NA; d_call: NA; v_call: TRBV19; cdr3_nt: TGTGCCAGTAGTATCGTCCTGGGGGATACGCAGTATTTT; cdr3_aa: CASSIVLGDTQYF
j_call: TRBJ2-5; clone_size: NA; d_call: NA; v_call: TRBV6-6; cdr3_nt: TGTGCCAGCAGTTACTCGTGGGGGGTGGAGACCCAGTACTTC; cdr3_aa: CASSYSWGVETQYF
j_call: TRBJ2-6; clone_size: NA; d_call: NA; v_call: TRBV2; cdr3_nt: TGTGCCAGCAGGGGGGACGGCCACTCTGGGGCCAACGTCCTGACTTTC; cdr3_aa: CASRGDGHSGANVLTF
j_call: TRBJ2-5; clone_size: NA; d_call: TRBD1; v_call: TRBV28; cdr3_nt: TGTGCCAGCAGGAGACAGGGGGAGGAGACCCAGTACTTC; cdr3_aa: CASRRQGEETQYF
j_call: TRBJ2-7; clone_size: NA; d_call: NA; v_call: TRBV6-2/TRBV6-3; cdr3_nt: TGTGCCAGCAGTTACTCGACAGGGAACCATATCGGACTAGCCATTATCTACGAGCAGTACTTC; cdr3_aa: CASSYSTGNHIGLAIIYEQYF
j_call: TRBJ1-3; clone_size: NA; d_call: TRBD1; v_call: TRBV10-3; cdr3_nt: TGTGCCATCAGTCCTACAGGGGGCCTCTCTGGAAACACCATATATTTT; cdr3_aa: CAISPTGGLSGNTIYF
j_call: TRBJ2-1; clone_size: NA; d_call: NA; v_call: TRBV5-6; cdr3_nt: TGTGCCAGCAGAAACACAGTTTTGAGAGAGCAGTTCTTC; cdr3_aa: CASRNTVLREQFF
j_call: TRBJ1-5; clone_size: many; d_call: TRBD1; v_call: TRBV19; cdr3_nt: TGTGCCAGCAACCGGGACAGGGACAATCAGCCCCAGCATTTT; cdr3_aa: CASNRDRDNQPQHF
j_call: TRBJ1-4; clone_size: once; d_call: TRBD1; v_call: TRBV7-9; cdr3_nt: TGTGCCAGCAGCCTAGACCGGGACAGGGTTGAAAAACTGTTTTTT; cdr3_aa: CASSLDRDRVEKLFF
j_call: TRBJ2-1; clone_size: NA; d_call: TRBD2; v_call: TRBV28; cdr3_nt: TGTGCCAGCAACTCCGCGGGGACTAGCGACCCCAATGAGCAGTTCTTC; cdr3_aa: CASNSAGTSDPNEQFF
j_call: TRBJ2-2; clone_size: NA; d_call: NA; v_call: TRBV28; cdr3_nt: TGTGCCAGCATCTTGGGGTCGAACACCGGGGAGCTGTTTTTT; cdr3_aa: CASILGSNTGELFF
j_call: TRBJ2-5; clone_size: few; d_call: TRBD2; v_call: TRBV7-9; cdr3_nt: TGTGCCAGCAGCCTAGCGGGAGGGCAGTACCAAGAGACCCAGTACTTC; cdr3_aa: CASSLAGGQYQETQYF
j_call: TRBJ2-7; clone_size: NA; d_call: NA; v_call: TRBV11-2; cdr3_nt: TGTGCCAGCAGCTTAGAGTGGGGGAGCTCCTACGAGCAGTACTTC; cdr3_aa: CASSLEWGSSYEQYF